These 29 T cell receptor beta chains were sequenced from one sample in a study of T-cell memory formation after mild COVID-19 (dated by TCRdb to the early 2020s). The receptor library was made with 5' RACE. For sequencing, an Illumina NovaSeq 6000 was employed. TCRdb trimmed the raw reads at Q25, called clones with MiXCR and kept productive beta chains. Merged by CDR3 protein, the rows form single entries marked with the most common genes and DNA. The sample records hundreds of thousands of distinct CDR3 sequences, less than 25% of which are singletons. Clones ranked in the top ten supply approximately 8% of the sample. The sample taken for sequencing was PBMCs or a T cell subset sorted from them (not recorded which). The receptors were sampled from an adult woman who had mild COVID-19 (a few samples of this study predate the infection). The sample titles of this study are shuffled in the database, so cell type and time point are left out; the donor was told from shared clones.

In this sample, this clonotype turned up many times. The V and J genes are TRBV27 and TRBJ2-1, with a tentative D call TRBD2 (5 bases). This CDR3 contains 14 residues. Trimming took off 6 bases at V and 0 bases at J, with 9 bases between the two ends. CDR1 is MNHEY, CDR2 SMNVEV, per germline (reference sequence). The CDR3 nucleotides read TGTGCCAGCAGACCCCGGGGCTCCTACAATGAGCAGTTCTTC. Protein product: CASRPRGSYNEQFF.

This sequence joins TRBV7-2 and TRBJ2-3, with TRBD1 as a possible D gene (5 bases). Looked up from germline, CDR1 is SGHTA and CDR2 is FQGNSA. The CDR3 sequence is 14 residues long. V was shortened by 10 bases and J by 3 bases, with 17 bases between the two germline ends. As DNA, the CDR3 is TGTGCCACCTCTTTACCAGGGTCGACAGATACGCAGTATTTT. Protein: CATSLPGSTDTQYF.

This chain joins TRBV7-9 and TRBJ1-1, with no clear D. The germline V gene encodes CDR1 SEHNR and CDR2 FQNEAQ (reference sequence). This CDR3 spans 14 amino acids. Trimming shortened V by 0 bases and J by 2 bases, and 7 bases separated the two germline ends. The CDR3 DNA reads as TGTGCCAGCAGCTTAGCAGACCTAAACACTGAAGCTTTCTTT. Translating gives CASSLADLNTEAFF.

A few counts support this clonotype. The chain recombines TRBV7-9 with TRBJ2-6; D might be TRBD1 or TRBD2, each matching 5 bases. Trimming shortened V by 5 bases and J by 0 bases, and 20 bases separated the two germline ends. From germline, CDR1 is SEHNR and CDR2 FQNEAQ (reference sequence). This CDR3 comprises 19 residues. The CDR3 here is CASSPRGGQGSSGANVLTF. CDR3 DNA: TGTGCCAGCAGCCCCCGTGGCGGGCAGGGTTCCTCTGGGGCCAACGTCCTGACTTTC.

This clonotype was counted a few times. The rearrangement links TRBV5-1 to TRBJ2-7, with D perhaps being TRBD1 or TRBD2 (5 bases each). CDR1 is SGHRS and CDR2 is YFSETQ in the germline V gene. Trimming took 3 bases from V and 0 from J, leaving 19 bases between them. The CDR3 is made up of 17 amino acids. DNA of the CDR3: TGCGCCAGCAGCTCGGACCCGGGACCCCCGAGCTCCTACGAGCAGTACTTC. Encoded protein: CASSSDPGPPSSYEQYF.

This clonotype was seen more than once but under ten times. The CDR3 region is CASSYRGRPYNEQFF. As DNA, the CDR3 is TGTGCCAGCAGTTACCGGGGGAGACCTTACAATGAGCAGTTCTTC. The rearrangement uses TRBV6-6 and TRBJ2-1, with D possibly matching TRBD2 (6 bases). There are 15 residues in the CDR3. Trimming left V 2 bases short and J 4 bases short, with 12 bases between. CDR1 is MNHNY, CDR2 SVGAGI, per germline (reference sequence).

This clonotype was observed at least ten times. The CDR3 sequence: CSARDESGVGYTF. CDR3 nucleotide sequence: TGCAGTGCTAGAGATGAGTCAGGAGTCGGCTACACCTTC. J is TRBJ1-2 and V is TRBV20-1; no firm D call. From germline, CDR1 is DFQATT and CDR2 SNEGSKA (reference sequence). The V gene lost 0 bases and the J gene lost 8 bases, with 13 bases spanning the gap. The CDR3 length is 13 residues.

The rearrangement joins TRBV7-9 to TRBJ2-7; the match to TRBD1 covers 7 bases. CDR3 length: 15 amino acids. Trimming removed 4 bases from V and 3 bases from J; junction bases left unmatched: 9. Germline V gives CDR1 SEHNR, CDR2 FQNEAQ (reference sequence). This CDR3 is CASSSKNYRGYEQYF. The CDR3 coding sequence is TGTGCCAGCAGCTCCAAAAATTACAGGGGCTACGAGCAGTACTTC.

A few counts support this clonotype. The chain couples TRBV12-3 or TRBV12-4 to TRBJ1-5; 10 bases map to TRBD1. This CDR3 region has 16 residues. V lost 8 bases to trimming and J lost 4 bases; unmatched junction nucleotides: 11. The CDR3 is CASATGDRGGNQPQHF. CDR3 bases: TGTGCCAGCGCCACAGGGGACAGGGGTGGGAATCAGCCCCAGCATTTT.

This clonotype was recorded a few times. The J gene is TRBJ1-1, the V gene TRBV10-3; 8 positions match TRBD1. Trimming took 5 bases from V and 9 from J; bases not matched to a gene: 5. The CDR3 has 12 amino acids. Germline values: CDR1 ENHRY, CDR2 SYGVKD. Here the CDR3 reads CAISPRQGQAFF. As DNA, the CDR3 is TGTGCCATCAGTCCCCGACAGGGGCAAGCTTTCTTT.

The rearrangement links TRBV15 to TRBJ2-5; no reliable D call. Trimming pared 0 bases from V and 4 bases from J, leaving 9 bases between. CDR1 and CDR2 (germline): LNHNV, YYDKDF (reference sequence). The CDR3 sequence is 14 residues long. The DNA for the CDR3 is TGTGCCACCAGCAGAGATCAGGTGGCAGAGACCCAGTACTTC. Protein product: CATSRDQVAETQYF.

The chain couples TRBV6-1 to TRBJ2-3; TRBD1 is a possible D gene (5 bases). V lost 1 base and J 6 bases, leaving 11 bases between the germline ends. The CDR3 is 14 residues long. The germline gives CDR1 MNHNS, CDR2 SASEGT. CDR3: CASSEVNPGDTQYF. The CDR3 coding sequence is TGTGCCAGCAGTGAAGTCAACCCAGGGGATACGCAGTATTTT.

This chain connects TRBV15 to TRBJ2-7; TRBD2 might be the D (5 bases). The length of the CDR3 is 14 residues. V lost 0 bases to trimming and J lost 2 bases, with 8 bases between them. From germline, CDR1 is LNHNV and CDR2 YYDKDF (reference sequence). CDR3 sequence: CATSRDVGAYEQYF. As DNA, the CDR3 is TGTGCCACCAGCAGAGATGTCGGGGCCTACGAGCAGTACTTC.

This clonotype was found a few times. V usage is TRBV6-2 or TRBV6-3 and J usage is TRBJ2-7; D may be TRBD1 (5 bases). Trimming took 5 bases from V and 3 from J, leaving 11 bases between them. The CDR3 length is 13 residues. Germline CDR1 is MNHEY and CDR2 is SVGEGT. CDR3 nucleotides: TGTGCCAGCAGTCAAGGACACGTCTACGAGCAGTACTTC. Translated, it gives CASSQGHVYEQYF.

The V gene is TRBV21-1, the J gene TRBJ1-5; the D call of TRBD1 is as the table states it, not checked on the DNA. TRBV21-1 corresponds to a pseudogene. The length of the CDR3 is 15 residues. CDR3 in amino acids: CASSSHDSTNQPQHF. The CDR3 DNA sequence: TGTGCCAGCAGCTCCCATGACAGCACTAATCAGCCCCAGCATTTT.

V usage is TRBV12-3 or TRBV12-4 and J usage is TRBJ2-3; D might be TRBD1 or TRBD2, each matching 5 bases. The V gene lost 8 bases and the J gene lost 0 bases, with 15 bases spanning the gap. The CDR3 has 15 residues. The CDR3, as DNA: TGTGCCAGCGGTCTAGACGGGACGAGCACAGATACGCAGTATTTT. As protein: CASGLDGTSTDTQYF.

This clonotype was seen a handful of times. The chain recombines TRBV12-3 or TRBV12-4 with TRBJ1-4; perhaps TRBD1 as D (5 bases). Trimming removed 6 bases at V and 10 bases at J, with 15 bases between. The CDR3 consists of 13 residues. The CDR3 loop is CASRPGHGGKLFF. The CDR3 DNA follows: TGTGCCAGCAGACCGGGGCATGGCGGAAAACTGTTTTTT.

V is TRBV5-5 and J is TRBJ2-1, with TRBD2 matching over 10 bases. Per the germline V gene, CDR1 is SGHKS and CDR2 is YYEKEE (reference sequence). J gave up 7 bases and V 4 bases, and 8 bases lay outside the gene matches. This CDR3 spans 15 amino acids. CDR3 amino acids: CASSTGTSVLNEQFF. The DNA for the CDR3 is TGTGCCAGCAGCACCGGGACTAGCGTGCTGAATGAGCAGTTCTTC.

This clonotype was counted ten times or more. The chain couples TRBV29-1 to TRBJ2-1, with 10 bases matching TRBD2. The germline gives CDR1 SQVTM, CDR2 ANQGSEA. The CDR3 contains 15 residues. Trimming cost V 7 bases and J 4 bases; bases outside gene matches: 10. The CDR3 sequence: CSGRTGTSVYNEQFF. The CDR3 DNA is TGCAGCGGTCGGACCGGGACTAGCGTTTACAATGAGCAGTTCTTC.

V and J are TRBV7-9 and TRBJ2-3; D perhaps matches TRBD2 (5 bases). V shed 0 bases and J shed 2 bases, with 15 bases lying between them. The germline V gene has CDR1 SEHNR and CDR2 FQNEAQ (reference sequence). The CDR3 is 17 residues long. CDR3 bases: TGTGCCAGCAGCTTAGCGGACTCATCGGAGTACACAGATACGCAGTATTTT. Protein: CASSLADSSEYTDTQYF.

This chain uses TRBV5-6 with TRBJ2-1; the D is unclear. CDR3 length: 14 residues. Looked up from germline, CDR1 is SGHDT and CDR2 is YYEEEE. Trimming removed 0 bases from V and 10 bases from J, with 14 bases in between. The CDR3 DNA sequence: TGTGCCAGCAGCTTGGGACACCGGAGTTTGGAGCAGTTCTTC. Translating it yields CASSLGHRSLEQFF. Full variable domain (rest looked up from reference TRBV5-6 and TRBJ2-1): DAGVTQSPTHLIKTRGQQVTLRCSPKSGHDTVSWYQQALGQGPQFIFQYYEEEERQRGNFPDRFSGHQFPNYSSELNVNALLLGDSALYLCASSLGHRSLEQFFGPGTRLTVL.

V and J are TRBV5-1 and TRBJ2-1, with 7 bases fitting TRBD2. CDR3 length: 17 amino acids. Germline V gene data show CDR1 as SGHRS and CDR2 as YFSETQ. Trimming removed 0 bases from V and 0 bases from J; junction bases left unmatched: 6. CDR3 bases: TGCGCCAGCAGCTTGGTTAGGTCGGGGGGCTCCTACAATGAGCAGTTCTTC. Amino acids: CASSLVRSGGSYNEQFF.

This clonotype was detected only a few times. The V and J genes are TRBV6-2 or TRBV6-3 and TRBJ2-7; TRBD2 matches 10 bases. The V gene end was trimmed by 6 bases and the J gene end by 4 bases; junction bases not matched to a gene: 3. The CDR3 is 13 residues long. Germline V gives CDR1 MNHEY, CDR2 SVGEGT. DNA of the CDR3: TGTGCCAGCAGGGCTAGCGGGGGATACGAGCAGTACTTC. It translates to CASRASGGYEQYF.

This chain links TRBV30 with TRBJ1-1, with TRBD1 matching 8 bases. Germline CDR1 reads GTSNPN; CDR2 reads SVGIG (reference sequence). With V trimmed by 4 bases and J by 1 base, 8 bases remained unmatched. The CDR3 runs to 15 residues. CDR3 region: CAWTTGGWPNTEAFF. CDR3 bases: TGTGCCTGGACTACAGGGGGGTGGCCGAACACTGAAGCTTTCTTT.

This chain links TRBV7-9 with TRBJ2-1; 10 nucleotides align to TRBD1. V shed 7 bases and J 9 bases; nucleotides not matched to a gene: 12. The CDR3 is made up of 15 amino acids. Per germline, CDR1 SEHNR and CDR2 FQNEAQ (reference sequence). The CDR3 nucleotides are TGTGCCAGCAACCACCCGGACAGGGGGTCCCCTGAGCAGTTCTTC. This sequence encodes CASNHPDRGSPEQFF. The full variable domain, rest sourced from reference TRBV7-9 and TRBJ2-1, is DTGVSQNPRHKITKRGQNVTFRCDPISEHNRLYWYRQTLGQGPEFLTYFQNEAQLEKSRLLSDRFSAERPKGSFSTLEIQRTEQGDSAMYLCASNHPDRGSPEQFFGPGTRLTVL.

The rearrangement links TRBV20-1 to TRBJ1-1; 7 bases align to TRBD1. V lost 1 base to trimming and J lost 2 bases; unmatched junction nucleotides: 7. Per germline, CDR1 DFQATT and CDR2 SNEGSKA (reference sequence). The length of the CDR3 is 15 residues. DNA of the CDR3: TGCAGTGCTAGAGGACAGGGTAGAGGCAACACTGAAGCTTTCTTT. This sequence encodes CSARGQGRGNTEAFF.

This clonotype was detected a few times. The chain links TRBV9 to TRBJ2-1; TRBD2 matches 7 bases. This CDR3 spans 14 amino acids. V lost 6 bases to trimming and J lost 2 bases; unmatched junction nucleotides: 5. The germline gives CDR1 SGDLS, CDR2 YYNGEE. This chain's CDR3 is CASNRAGTYNEQFF. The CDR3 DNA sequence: TGTGCCAGCAACAGAGCGGGAACCTACAATGAGCAGTTCTTC.

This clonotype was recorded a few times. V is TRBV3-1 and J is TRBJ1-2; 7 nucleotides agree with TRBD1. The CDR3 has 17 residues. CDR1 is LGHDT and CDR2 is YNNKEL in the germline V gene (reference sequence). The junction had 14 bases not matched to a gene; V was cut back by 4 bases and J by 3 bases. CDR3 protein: CASSPTGQAESYYGYTF. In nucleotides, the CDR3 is TGTGCCAGCAGCCCAACCGGACAGGCCGAGAGTTACTATGGCTACACCTTC.

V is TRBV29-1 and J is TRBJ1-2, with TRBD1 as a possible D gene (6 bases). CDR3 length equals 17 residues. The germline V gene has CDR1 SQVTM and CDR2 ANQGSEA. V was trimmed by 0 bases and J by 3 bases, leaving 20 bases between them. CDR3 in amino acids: CSVEDPFETGVDYGYTF. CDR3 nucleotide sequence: TGCAGCGTTGAAGACCCTTTTGAGACAGGAGTGGACTATGGCTACACCTTC.